Listed below are T cell receptor beta chains from one sample, sequenced in a study of blood T cell repertoires in COVID-19. Repertoires were generated with immunoSEQ multiplex PCR, while TCRdb's copy carries only in-frame clones and drops some. This sample has approximately 240,000 clones, with roughly four fifths found just once. The specimen sequenced was peripheral blood. Receptors originate from a woman aged 60-75 years with acute or convalescent COVID-19. The conserved cysteine and the conserved F or W are not part of the CDR3 here. Fields, in order: D gene, J gene, V gene, clone size, CDR3 length, CDR3 protein. D genes are given only for firm matches. Expanded clones get a size class; other rows say once, few or many, or leave the size out.

d_gene: -; j_gene: TRBJ2-7; v_gene: TRBV30; abundance: -; len: 12; CDR3aa: AWSVVHSGYEQY
d_gene: -; j_gene: TRBJ2-1; v_gene: TRBV2; abundance: -; len: 11; CDR3aa: ATEAPASNEQF
d_gene: TRBD1; j_gene: TRBJ1-6; v_gene: TRBV25-1; abundance: -; len: 12; CDR3aa: ASGPGQYNSPLH
d_gene: TRBD2; j_gene: TRBJ2-5; v_gene: TRBV6-5; abundance: -; len: 11; CDR3aa: ASTPAGGKTQY
d_gene: TRBD1; j_gene: TRBJ2-5; v_gene: TRBV5-5; abundance: -; len: 14; CDR3aa: ASSLGIGTAQETQY
d_gene: -; j_gene: TRBJ2-2; v_gene: TRBV6-6; abundance: many; len: 8; CDR3aa: ATYTGELF
d_gene: -; j_gene: TRBJ1-1; v_gene: TRBV11-2; abundance: -; len: 12; CDR3aa: ASSLGGIGTEAF
d_gene: -; j_gene: TRBJ2-7; v_gene: TRBV5-1; abundance: -; len: 12; CDR3aa: ASSLEGLAYEQY
d_gene: -; j_gene: TRBJ2-7; v_gene: TRBV25-1; abundance: -; len: 11; CDR3aa: ASSESQLPEQY
d_gene: TRBD1; j_gene: TRBJ1-4; v_gene: TRBV5-1; abundance: -; len: 14; CDR3aa: ASSPLTGRGREKLF
d_gene: -; j_gene: TRBJ1-2; v_gene: TRBV27; abundance: once; len: 11; CDR3aa: ASSYGQGSGYT
d_gene: -; j_gene: TRBJ2-1; v_gene: TRBV11-2; abundance: -; len: 14; CDR3aa: ASSGAAGSSYNEQF
d_gene: TRBD1; j_gene: TRBJ1-5; v_gene: TRBV10-3; abundance: -; len: 12; CDR3aa: AIRGTGDNQPQH
d_gene: -; j_gene: TRBJ2-3; v_gene: TRBV5-4; abundance: -; len: 14; CDR3aa: ASSSDSYWGTDTQY
d_gene: TRBD2; j_gene: TRBJ2-1; v_gene: TRBV24-1; abundance: -; len: 13; CDR3aa: ATSGASGDYNEQF
d_gene: -; j_gene: TRBJ1-5; v_gene: TRBV27; abundance: -; len: 12; CDR3aa: ASRPAGPNQPQH
d_gene: -; j_gene: TRBJ1-2; v_gene: TRBV5-6; abundance: -; len: 12; CDR3aa: ASSLGQAIYGYT
d_gene: -; j_gene: TRBJ2-4; v_gene: TRBV5-1; abundance: -; len: 13; CDR3aa: ASSLSGQKRDIQY
d_gene: -; j_gene: TRBJ1-2; v_gene: TRBV7-2; abundance: -; len: 12; CDR3aa: ASSFSHRDYGYT
d_gene: -; j_gene: TRBJ1-1; v_gene: TRBV9; abundance: -; len: 13; CDR3aa: ASSPEGAVNTEAF
d_gene: TRBD2; j_gene: TRBJ2-3; v_gene: TRBV27; abundance: -; len: 14; CDR3aa: ASRGSSGASTDTQY